Sequencing of this TCR beta chain was carried out in a study of technical replicates of blood from a handful of donors. This table comes from immunoSEQ multiplex PCR, and its TCRdb copy is limited to in-frame clones, with some not included. The sample contains about 83,000 clones, just under 95% of which appear only once. CDR1 and CDR2 from the germline V gene are SGHAT and FQNNGV. V dropped 2 bases and J dropped 2; count of bases not matched to a gene: 2. The CDR3 runs to 15 residues. The sequenced material came from T cells isolated from PBMCs. This TCR was sampled from a human donor in good health. The chain uses TRBV11-2 and TRBJ2-5, with 10 bases aligning to TRBD1. CDR3 sequence (DNA): TGTGCCAGCAGCTTACAGGGACAGGGGCAAGAGACCCAGTACTTC. Encoded protein: CASSLQGQGQETQYF.